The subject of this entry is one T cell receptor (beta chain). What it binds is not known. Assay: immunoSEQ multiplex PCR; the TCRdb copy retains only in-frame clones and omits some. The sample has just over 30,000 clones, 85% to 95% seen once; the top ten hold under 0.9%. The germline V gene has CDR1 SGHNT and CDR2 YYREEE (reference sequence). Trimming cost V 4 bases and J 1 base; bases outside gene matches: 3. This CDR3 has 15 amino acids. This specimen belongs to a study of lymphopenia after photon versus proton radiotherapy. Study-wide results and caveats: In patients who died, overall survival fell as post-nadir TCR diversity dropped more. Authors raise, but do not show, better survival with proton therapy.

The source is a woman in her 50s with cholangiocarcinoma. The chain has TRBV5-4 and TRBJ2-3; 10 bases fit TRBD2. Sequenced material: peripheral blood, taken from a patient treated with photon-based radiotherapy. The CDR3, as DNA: TGTGCCAGCAGCGGCACTAGCGGGGGCACAGATACGCAGTATTTT. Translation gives CASSGTSGGTDTQYF.